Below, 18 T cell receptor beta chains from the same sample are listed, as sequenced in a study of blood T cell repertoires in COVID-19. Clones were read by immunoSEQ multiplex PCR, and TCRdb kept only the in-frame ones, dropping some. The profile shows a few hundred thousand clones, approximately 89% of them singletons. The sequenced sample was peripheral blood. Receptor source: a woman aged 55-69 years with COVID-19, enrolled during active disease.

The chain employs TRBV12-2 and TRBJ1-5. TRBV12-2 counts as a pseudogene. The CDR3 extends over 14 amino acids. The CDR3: CASRLDGADQPQHF. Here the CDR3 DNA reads TGTGCAAGTCGCTTAGATGGAGCGGATCAGCCCCAGCATTTT.

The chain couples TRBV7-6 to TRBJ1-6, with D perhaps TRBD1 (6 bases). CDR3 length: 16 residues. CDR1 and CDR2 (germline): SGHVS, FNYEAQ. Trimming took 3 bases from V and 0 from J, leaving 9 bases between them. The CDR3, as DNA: TGTGCCAGCAGCTTTACAGGGAGCTCCTATAATTCACCCCTCCACTTT. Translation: CASSFTGSSYNSPLHF.

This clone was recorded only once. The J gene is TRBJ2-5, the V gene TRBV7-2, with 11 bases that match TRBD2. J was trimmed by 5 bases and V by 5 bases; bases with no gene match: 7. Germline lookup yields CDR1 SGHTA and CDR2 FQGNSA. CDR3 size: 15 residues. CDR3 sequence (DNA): TGTGCCAGCAGCCTTAGCGGGGGGGCCAGGGAGACCCAGTACTTC. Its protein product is CASSLSGGARETQYF.

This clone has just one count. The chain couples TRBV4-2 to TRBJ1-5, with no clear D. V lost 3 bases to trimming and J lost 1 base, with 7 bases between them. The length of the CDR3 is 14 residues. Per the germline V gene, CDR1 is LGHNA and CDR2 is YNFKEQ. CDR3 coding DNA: TGTGCCAGCAGCCATTCGGGGAGCAATCAGCCCCAGCATTTT. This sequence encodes CASSHSGSNQPQHF.

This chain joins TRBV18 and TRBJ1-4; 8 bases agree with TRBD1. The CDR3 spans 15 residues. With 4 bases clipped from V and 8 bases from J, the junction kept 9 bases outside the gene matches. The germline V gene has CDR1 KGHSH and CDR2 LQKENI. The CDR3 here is CASSLFTGQDEKLFF. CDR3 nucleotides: TGTGCCAGCTCACTTTTTACGGGACAGGACGAAAAACTGTTTTTT.

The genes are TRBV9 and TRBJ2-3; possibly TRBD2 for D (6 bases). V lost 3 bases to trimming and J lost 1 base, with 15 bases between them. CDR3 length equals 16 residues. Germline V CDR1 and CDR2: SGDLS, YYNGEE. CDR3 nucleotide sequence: TGTGCCAGCAGCGAGGGGTGGGGGACTGGCACAGATACGCAGTATTTT. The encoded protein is CASSEGWGTGTDTQYF.

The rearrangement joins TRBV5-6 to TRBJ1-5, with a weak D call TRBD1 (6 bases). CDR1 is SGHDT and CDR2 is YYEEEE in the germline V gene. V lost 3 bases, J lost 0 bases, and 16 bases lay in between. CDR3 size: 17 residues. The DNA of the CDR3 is TGTGCCAGCAGCTGGTCTAGGGGGGGAAGTAGCAATCAGCCCCAGCATTTT. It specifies CASSWSRGGSSNQPQHF.

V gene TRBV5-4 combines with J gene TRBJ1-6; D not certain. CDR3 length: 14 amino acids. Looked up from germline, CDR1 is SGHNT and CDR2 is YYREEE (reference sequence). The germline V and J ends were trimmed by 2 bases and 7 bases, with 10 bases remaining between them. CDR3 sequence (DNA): TGTGCCAGCAGCTTCCTGACTGGGAATTCACCCCTCCACTTT. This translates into CASSFLTGNSPLHF. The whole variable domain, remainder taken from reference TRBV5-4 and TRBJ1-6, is ETGVTQSPTHLIKTRGQQVTLRCSSQSGHNTVSWYQQALGQGPQFIFQYYREEENGRGNFPPRFSGLQFPNYSSELNVNALELDDSALYLCASSFLTGNSPLHFGNGTRLTVT.

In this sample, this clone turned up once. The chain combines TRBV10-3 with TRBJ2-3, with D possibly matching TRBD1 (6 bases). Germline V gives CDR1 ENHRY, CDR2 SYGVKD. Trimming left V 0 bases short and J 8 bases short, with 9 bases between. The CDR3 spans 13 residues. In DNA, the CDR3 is TGTGCCATCAGTGAGTCGACAGGTCGTACGCAGTATTTT. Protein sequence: CAISESTGRTQYF.

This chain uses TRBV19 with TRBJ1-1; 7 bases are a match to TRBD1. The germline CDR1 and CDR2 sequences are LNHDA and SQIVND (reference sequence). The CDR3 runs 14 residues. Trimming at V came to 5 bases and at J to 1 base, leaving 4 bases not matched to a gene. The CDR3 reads CASSGGTANTEAFF. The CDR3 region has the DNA TGTGCCAGTAGTGGGGGGACAGCGAACACTGAAGCTTTCTTT.

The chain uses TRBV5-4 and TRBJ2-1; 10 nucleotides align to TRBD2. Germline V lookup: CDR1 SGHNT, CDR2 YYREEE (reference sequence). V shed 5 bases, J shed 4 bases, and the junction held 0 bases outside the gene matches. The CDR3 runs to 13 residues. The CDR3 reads CASRTSGYNEQFF. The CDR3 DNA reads TGTGCCAGCAGGACTAGCGGGTACAATGAGCAGTTCTTC.

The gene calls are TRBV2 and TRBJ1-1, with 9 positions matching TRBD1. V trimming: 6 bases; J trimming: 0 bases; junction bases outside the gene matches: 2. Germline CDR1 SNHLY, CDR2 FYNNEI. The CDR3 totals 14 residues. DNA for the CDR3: TGTGCCAGCAGGACAGGGGGGGTGAACACTGAAGCTTTCTTT. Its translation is CASRTGGVNTEAFF.

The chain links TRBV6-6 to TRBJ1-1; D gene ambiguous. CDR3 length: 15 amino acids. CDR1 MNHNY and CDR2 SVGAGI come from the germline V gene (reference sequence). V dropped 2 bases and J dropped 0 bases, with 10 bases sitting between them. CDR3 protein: CASSYPEQLNTEAFF. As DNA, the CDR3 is TGTGCCAGCAGTTACCCGGAACAGCTGAACACTGAAGCTTTCTTT.

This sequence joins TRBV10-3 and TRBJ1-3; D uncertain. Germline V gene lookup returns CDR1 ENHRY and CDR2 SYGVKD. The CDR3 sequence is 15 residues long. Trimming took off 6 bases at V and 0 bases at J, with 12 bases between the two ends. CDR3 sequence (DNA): TGTGCCATCAGCACGGGGTTCTACTCTGGAAACACCATATATTTT. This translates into CAISTGFYSGNTIYF.

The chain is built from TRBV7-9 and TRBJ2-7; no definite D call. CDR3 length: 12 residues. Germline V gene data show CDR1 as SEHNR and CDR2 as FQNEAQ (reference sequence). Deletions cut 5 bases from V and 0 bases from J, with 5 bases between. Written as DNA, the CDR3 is TGTGCCAGCAGCCCGAGCTCCTACGAGCAGTACTTC. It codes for CASSPSSYEQYF.

CDR3 amino acids: CASRRQGVNEQFF. Written as DNA, the CDR3 is TGTGCCAGCAGGCGGCAGGGGGTTAATGAGCAGTTCTTC. The V and J genes are TRBV6-5 and TRBJ2-1, with 7 bases matching TRBD1. The V gene end was trimmed by 6 bases and the J gene end by 7 bases; junction bases not matched to a gene: 6. The CDR3 loop spans 13 amino acids. Germline CDR1 MNHEY, CDR2 SVGAGI.

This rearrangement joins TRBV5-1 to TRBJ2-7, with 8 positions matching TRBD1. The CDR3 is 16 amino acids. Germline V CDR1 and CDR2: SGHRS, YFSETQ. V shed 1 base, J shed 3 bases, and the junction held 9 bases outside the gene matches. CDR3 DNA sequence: TGCGCCAGCAGCTTGACCTCCGGGACAGGTTTCTACGAGCAGTACTTC. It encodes CASSLTSGTGFYEQYF.

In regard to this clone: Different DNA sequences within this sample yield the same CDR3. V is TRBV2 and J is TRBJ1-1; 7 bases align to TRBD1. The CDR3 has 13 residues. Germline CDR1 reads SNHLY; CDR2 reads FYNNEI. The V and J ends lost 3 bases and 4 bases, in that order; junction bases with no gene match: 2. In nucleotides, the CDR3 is TGTGCCAGCAGTGACAGGGGGATCACTGAAGCTTTCTTT. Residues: CASSDRGITEAFF.